This T cell receptor (beta chain) was captured by sequencing in a study of CD8+CD57+ T cells in acquired aplastic anemia. Regarding the study as a whole: CD8+ Simpson's diversity in patients was not significantly different from that in controls.

Patients picked for sequencing had shown CD8+CD57+ cell expansion detected by flow cytometry. Remarks on this clonotype: Its antigen is still unknown.

CDR1 is SGHTA, CDR2 FQGTGA, per germline. With V trimmed by 6 bases and J by 7 bases, 14 bases remained unmatched. The CDR3 is made up of 16 amino acids. CDR3 and TCR beta VDJ profiling relied on a genomic DNA template. Each CDR3 protein is one row after TCRdb ran MiXCR on the reads. The sample carries roughly 180,000 distinct CDR3 sequences, roughly 63% recorded once. This sequence was found in a human donor with aplastic anemia. What was sequenced was sorted CD4+, CD8+, or CD8+CD57+ T cells (not recorded which) from PBMCs. The chain recombines TRBV7-3 with TRBJ2-1; TRBD2 matches at 8 bases. The CDR3 DNA follows: TGTGCCAGCAGTCCGCTCGGTAGCGGGAAGGGGAATGAGCAGTTCTTC. The encoded protein is CASSPLGSGKGNEQFF.